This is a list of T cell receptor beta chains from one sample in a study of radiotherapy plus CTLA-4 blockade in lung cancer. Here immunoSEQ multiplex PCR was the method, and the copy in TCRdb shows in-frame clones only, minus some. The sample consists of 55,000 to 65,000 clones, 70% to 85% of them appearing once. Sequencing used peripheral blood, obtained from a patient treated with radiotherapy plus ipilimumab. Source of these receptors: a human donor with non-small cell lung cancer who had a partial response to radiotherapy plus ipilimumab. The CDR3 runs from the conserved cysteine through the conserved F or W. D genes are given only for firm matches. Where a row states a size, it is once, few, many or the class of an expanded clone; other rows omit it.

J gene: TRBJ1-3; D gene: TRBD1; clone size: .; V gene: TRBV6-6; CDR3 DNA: TGTGCCAGCAGGACAGGGTTTGGAAACACCATATATTTT; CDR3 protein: CASRTGFGNTIYF
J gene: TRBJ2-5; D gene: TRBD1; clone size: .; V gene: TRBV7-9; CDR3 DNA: TGTGCCAGCAGCCCCCAGACAGGGGTGAAGACCCAGTACTTC; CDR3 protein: CASSPQTGVKTQYF
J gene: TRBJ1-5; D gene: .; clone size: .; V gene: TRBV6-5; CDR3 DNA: TGTGCCAGCAGTTACTCGGCTAGGTACCAGCCCCAGCATTTT; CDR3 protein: CASSYSARYQPQHF
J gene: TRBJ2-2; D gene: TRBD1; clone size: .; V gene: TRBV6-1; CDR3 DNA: TGTGCCAGCACCAGGACAGGGGGCACCGGGGAGCTGTTTTTT; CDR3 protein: CASTRTGGTGELFF
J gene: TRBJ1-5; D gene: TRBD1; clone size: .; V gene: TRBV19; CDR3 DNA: TGTGCCAGTAGAGAGGGACAGGGCCTGGGTAATCAGCCCCAGCATTTT; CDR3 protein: CASREGQGLGNQPQHF
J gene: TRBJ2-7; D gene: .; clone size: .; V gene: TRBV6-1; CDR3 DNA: TGTGCCAGCAGTGTCGGGACTTCCTACGAGCAGTACTTC; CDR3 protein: CASSVGTSYEQYF
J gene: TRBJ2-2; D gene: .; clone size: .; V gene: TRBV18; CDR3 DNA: TGTGCCAGCTCAACAAACACCGGGGAGCTGTTTTTT; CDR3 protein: CASSTNTGELFF
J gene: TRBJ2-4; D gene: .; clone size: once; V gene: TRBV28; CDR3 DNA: TGTGCCAGCACCTCCCAAAACATTCAGTACTTC; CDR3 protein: CASTSQNIQYF
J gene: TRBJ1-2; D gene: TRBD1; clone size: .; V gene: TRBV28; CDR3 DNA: TGTGCCAGCAGTCGGACAGGCCGGTACACCTTC; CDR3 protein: CASSRTGRYTF
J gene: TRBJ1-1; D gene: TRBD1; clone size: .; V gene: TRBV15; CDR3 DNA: TGTGCCACGCAGGGGGAAGGGGACACTGAAGCTTTCTTT; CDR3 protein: CATQGEGDTEAFF
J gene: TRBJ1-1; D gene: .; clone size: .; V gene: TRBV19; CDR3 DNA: TGTGCCAGTACTCTACCCCGGGGTCTGAACACTGAAGCTTTCTTT; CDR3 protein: CASTLPRGLNTEAFF
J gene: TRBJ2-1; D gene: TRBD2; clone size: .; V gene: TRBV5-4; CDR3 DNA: TGTGCCAGCAGCCAGAGACTAGCGGGGGGCCACAATGAGCAGTTCTTC; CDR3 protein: CASSQRLAGGHNEQFF
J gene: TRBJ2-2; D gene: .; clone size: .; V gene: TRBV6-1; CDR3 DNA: TGTGCCATCTTAAGGGCTAAGGGGTCTGGGGAGCTGTTTTTT; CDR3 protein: CAILRAKGSGELFF
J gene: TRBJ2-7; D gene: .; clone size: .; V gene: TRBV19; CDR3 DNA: TGTGCCAGTAGTACTGACAGGCTCGTACCCGAGCAGTACTTC; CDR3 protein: CASSTDRLVPEQYF
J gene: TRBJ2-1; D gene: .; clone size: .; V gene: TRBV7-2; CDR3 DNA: TGTGCCAGCAGCCCCCAGTATGAGCAGTTCTTC; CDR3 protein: CASSPQYEQFF
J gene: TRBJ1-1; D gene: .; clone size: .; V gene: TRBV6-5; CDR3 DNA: TGTGCCAGCAGTTACGCCACCGGGAGAGAAGCTTTCTTT; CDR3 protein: CASSYATGREAFF
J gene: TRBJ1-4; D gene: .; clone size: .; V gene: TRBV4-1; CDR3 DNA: TGCGCCAGCAGCCAAGATATACGCGGTGAAAAACTGTTTTTT; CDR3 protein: CASSQDIRGEKLFF
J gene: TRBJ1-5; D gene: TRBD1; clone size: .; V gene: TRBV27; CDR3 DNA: TGTGCCAGCAGCCTGACAGGGTGGAGTCAGCCCCAGCATTTT; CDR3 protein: CASSLTGWSQPQHF
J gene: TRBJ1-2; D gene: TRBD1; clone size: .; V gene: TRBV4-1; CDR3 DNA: TGCGCCAGCAGCCAAGAAAGACAGGGAATACATGGCTACACCTTC; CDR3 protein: CASSQERQGIHGYTF
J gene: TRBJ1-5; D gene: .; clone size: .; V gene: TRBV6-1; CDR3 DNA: TGTGCCAGCAGTGAAGATGACAGACAAAGGGAGCCCCAGCATTTT; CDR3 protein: CASSEDDRQREPQHF
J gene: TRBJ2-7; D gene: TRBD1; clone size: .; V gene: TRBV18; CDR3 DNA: TGTGCCAGCTCACAACCGGGACAGGCGTTCTACGAGCAGTACTTC; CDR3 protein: CASSQPGQAFYEQYF
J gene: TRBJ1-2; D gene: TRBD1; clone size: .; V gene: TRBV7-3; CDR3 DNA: TGTGCCAGCAGCTTAGGTCAGGGGGTGTCTGGCTACACCTTC; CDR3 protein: CASSLGQGVSGYTF
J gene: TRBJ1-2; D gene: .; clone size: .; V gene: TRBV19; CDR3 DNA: TGTGCCAGTACCTCCAGGGGAAACTATGGCTACACCTTC; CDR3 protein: CASTSRGNYGYTF
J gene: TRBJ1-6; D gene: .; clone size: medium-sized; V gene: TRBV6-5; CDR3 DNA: TGTGCCAGCAGTTACGGTAGTGATAATTCACCCCTCCACTTT; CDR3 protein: CASSYGSDNSPLHF
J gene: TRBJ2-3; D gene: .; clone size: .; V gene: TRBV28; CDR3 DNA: TGTGCCAGCAGTTTGATTTTGGGGGGTGGCACAGATACGCAGTATTTT; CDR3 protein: CASSLILGGGTDTQYF
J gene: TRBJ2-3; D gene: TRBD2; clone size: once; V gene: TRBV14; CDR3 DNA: TGTGCCAGCAGCCCGACTAGCGGGGGTTACACAGATACGCAGTATTTT; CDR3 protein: CASSPTSGGYTDTQYF
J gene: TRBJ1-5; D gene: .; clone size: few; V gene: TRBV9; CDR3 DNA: TGTGCCAGCAGCGGCGGTTATAGCAATCAGCCCCAGCATTTT; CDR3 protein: CASSGGYSNQPQHF
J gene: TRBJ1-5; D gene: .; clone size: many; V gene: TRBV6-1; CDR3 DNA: TGTGCCAGCAGTGAAATGACAGATGATCAGCCCCAGCATTTT; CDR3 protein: CASSEMTDDQPQHF
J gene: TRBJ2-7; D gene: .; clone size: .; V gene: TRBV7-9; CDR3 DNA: TGTGCCAGCAGCTTAGCAGGGAGCACCTACGAGCAGTACTTC; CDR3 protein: CASSLAGSTYEQYF
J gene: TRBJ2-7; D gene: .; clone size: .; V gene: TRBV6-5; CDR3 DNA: TGTGCCAGCAGCAGTCCCTACGAGCAGTACTTC; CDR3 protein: CASSSPYEQYF
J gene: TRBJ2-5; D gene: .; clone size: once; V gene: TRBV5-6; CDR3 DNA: TGTGCCAGCAGCTCCTTAGCGGAACTTCAAGAGACCCAGTACTTC; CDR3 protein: CASSSLAELQETQYF
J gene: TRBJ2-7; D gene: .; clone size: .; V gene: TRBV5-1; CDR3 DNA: TGCGCCAGCAGCCAATACCTAGGCTACGAGCAGTACTTC; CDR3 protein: CASSQYLGYEQYF
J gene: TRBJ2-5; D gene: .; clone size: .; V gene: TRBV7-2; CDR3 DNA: TGTGCCAGCAGCGATAGAGGAGAGACCCAGTACTTC; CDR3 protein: CASSDRGETQYF
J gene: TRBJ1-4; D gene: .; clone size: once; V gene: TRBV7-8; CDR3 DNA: TGTGCCAGCAGCTTGCGGGAGACAACTAATGAAAAACTGTTTTTT; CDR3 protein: CASSLRETTNEKLFF
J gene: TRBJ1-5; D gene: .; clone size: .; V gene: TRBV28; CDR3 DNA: TGTGCCAGCAGTTTATATAGTAATCAGCCCCAGCATTTT; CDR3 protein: CASSLYSNQPQHF
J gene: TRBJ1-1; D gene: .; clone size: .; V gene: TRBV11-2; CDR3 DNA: TGTGCCAGCAGCTTAGATCCGGTAGGGGCGGGAGACACTGAAGCTTTCTTT; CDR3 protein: CASSLDPVGAGDTEAFF
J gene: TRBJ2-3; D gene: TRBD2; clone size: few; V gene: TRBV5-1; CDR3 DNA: TGCGCCAGCAGCTTGGCTAGCGGGGGCTCAGATACGCAGTATTTT; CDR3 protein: CASSLASGGSDTQYF
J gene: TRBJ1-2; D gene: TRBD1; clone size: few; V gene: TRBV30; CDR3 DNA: TGTGCCTGGAGTGACAGGGGGAACGCCTATGGCTACACCTTC; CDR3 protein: CAWSDRGNAYGYTF
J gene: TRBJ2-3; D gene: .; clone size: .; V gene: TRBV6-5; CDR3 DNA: TGTGCCAGCAGTTACCCCGGTCCCGGGAGCACAGATACGCAGTATTTT; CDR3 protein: CASSYPGPGSTDTQYF
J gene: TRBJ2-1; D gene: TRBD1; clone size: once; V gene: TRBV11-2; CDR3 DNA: TGTGCCAGCAGCCCGGGGACAGGGCCCTTCAATGAGCAGTTCTTC; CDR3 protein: CASSPGTGPFNEQFF